The 14 T cell receptor beta chains reported below all come from one sample, sequenced in a study of blood T cell repertoires in COVID-19. Repertoires were generated with immunoSEQ multiplex PCR, while TCRdb's copy carries only in-frame clones and drops some. The profile shows more than 200,000 clones, around 86% of them singletons. Sequencing input: peripheral blood. The receptors originated from an elderly man with acute or convalescent COVID-19.

The chain recombines TRBV4-3 with TRBJ1-1; the D is unclear. V was pared by 4 bases and J by 0 bases, with 15 bases between. Germline V lookup: CDR1 LGHNA, CDR2 YSLEER. This CDR3 is built from 16 residues. CDR3 loop: CASSPSSVDMNTEAFF. CDR3 DNA: TGCGCCAGCAGCCCAAGTAGTGTTGACATGAACACTGAAGCTTTCTTT.

As for this clone: Other DNA sequences of this sample code for an identical CDR3. The rearrangement uses TRBV30 and TRBJ2-3, with D tentatively TRBD1 (6 bases). The germline CDR1 and CDR2 sequences are GTSNPN and SVGIG (reference sequence). V lost 0 bases and J 3 bases, leaving 10 bases between the germline ends. The CDR3 is made up of 14 amino acids. CDR3 sequence: CAWSVGQSTDTQYF. Here the CDR3 DNA reads TGTGCCTGGAGTGTAGGACAGTCGACAGATACGCAGTATTTT.

The chain carries TRBV2 and TRBJ2-5, with D perhaps matching TRBD2 (6 bases). The CDR3 contains 14 residues. Germline assignment: CDR1 SNHLY and CDR2 FYNNEI. Trimming removed 8 bases from V and 1 base from J, with 14 bases in between. Written as DNA, the CDR3 is TGTGCCAGCGGGGTTGGGGGGATCCAAGAGACCCAGTACTTC. Translated, it gives CASGVGGIQETQYF.

The V and J genes are TRBV2 and TRBJ1-1; no firm D call. Germline V gives CDR1 SNHLY, CDR2 FYNNEI. Between the trimmed V and J ends, which lost 4 bases and 0 bases, there was a span of 12 bases. The CDR3 length is 15 residues. The CDR3 sequence is CASSVTENMNTEAFF. The CDR3 DNA reads as TGTGCCAGCAGTGTGACGGAGAATATGAACACTGAAGCTTTCTTT.

CDR3 in DNA: TGTGCCAGCAGCCGTGTCGGGACAAAAAATTCACCCCTCCACTTT. Its translation: CASSRVGTKNSPLHF. This chain links TRBV5-4 with TRBJ1-6, with D possibly matching TRBD1 (6 bases). V gave up 4 bases and J gave up 7 bases, with 15 bases separating them. Germline lookup yields CDR1 SGHNT and CDR2 YYREEE (reference sequence). The CDR3 covers 15 residues.

This clone has just one count. This chain joins TRBV7-2 and TRBJ2-7; 8 positions agree with TRBD2. This CDR3 is built from 15 residues. Germline values: CDR1 SGHTA, CDR2 FQGNSA. J gave up 0 bases and V 5 bases, and 6 bases lay outside the gene matches. This CDR3 reads CASSLSGAGSYEQYF. Here the CDR3 DNA reads TGTGCCAGCAGCCTTAGCGGGGCCGGCTCCTACGAGCAGTACTTC.

The V and J genes are TRBV11-3 and TRBJ1-4; perhaps TRBD1 as D (6 bases). The CDR3 length is 14 residues. V shed 5 bases and J shed 3 bases, with 10 bases lying between them. Germline lookup yields CDR1 SGHNT and CDR2 YENEEA. The CDR3 region is CASSLRGANEKLFF. The CDR3 DNA follows: TGTGCCAGCAGCCTCAGGGGAGCTAATGAAAAACTGTTTTTT.

The chain combines TRBV24-1 with TRBJ1-4; TRBD1 agrees at 10 bases. With 9 bases clipped from V and 4 bases from J, the junction kept 10 bases outside the gene matches. The CDR3 runs to 16 residues. From germline, CDR1 is KGHDR and CDR2 SFDVKD. CDR3 loop: CATLSGQGTINEKLFF. CDR3 in DNA: TGTGCCACCCTTTCGGGACAGGGGACCATTAATGAAAAACTGTTTTTT.

V and J are TRBV19 and TRBJ1-2; 8 bases match TRBD1. The ends lost 5 bases at V and 5 bases at J; junction bases unmatched: 7. There are 14 residues in the CDR3. From germline, CDR1 is LNHDA and CDR2 SQIVND (reference sequence). CDR3 region: CASSPGQAHYGYTF. In nucleotides, the CDR3 is TGTGCCAGTAGTCCGGGACAGGCCCATTATGGCTACACCTTC.

The chain combines TRBV19 with TRBJ2-1; D gene unclear. This CDR3 region has 11 residues. V dropped 3 bases and J dropped 8 bases, with 5 bases sitting between them. Germline CDR1 LNHDA, CDR2 SQIVND (reference sequence). The CDR3 spells CASSIHYEQFF. In DNA, the CDR3 is TGTGCCAGTAGTATTCACTATGAGCAGTTCTTC.

The chain carries TRBV6-6 and TRBJ2-5, with a tentative D call TRBD2 (5 bases). Germline-derived CDR1 and CDR2 are MNHNY and SVGAGI (reference sequence). The CDR3 has 13 residues. Between the trimmed V and J ends, which lost 8 bases and 5 bases, there was a span of 15 bases. CDR3 sequence (DNA): TGTGCCAGCCTTAGAACGACGGGGGAGACCCAGTACTTC. This codes for CASLRTTGETQYF.

V is TRBV11-3 and J is TRBJ1-4, with D possibly matching TRBD1 (6 bases). Deletions cut 3 bases from V and 4 bases from J, with 15 bases between. CDR1 is SGHNT, CDR2 YENEEA, per germline. CDR3 size: 16 residues. This chain's CDR3 is CASSFNSQGNNEKLFF. The DNA of the CDR3 is TGTGCCAGCAGCTTTAATTCGCAGGGGAATAATGAAAAACTGTTTTTT. Looking up the rest from reference TRBV11-3 and TRBJ1-4 gives the full variable domain: EAGVVQSPRYKIIEKKQPVAFWCNPISGHNTLYWYLQNLGQGPELLIRYENEEAVDDSQLPKDRFSAERLKGVDSTLKIQPAELGDSAVYLCASSFNSQGNNEKLFFGSGTQLSVL.

In this sample, this clone turned up once. CDR3 residues: CASSLRLAGGPNEQFF. CDR3 DNA: TGTGCCAGCAGCCTCCGACTAGCGGGAGGGCCAAATGAGCAGTTCTTC. The chain couples TRBV11-2 to TRBJ2-1, with 14 positions matching TRBD2. The CDR3 sequence is 16 residues long. Germline V gene data show CDR1 as SGHAT and CDR2 as FQNNGV. V dropped 5 bases and J dropped 7; count of bases not matched to a gene: 7.

Points on this clone: The sample has other DNA sequences that encode this CDR3 too. The CDR3 DNA reads as TGTGCCAGCAGCTCCCCTGGCAGCCCGGGAGATACGCAGTATTTT. The encoded protein is CASSSPGSPGDTQYF. The chain links TRBV7-3 to TRBJ2-3; D is unresolved. There are 15 residues in the CDR3. V was trimmed by 4 bases and J by 5 bases, leaving 16 bases between them. Germline V gene sequence: CDR1 SGHTA, CDR2 FQGTGA.